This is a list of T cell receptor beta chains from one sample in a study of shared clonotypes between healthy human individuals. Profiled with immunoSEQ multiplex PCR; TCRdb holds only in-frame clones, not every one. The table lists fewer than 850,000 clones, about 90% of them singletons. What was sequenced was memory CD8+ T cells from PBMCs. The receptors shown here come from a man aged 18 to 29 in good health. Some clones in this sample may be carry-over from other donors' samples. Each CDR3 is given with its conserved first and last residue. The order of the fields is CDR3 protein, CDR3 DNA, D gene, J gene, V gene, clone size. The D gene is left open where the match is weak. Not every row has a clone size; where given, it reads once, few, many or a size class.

CASSVEGEGEQYF | TGTGCCAGCAGCGTAGAGGGCGAGGGCGAGCAGTACTTC | NA | TRBJ2-7 | TRBV9 | NA
CASSVGGEGYEQYF | TGTGCCAGCAGCGTGGGGGGAGAGGGGTACGAGCAGTACTTC | NA | TRBJ2-7 | TRBV9 | NA
CAWNPGGGYQPQHF | TGTGCCTGGAATCCCGGAGGGGGGTATCAGCCCCAGCATTTT | NA | TRBJ1-5 | TRBV30 | NA
CASSIRTAPTYEQYF | TGTGCCAGTAGTATAAGGACAGCGCCTACCTACGAGCAGTACTTC | NA | TRBJ2-7 | TRBV19 | NA
CASSVADGDNEQFF | TGTGCCAGCAGCGTAGCTGATGGGGACAATGAGCAGTTCTTC | NA | TRBJ2-1 | TRBV9 | NA
CASSAGLAASYEQYF | TGTGCCAGCAGTGCCGGACTAGCGGCCTCCTACGAGCAGTACTTC | TRBD2 | TRBJ2-7 | TRBV28 | NA
CASSHNRGNTEAFF | TGCGCCAGCAGCCATAACAGGGGGAACACTGAAGCTTTCTTT | TRBD1 | TRBJ1-1 | TRBV4-1 | few
CASSLGASEATEQFF | TGTGCCAGCAGCTTAGGTGCGTCAGAGGCAACTGAGCAGTTCTTC | NA | TRBJ2-1 | TRBV7-9 | NA
CASSEASHGDSNFYEQYF | TGTGCCAGCAGTGAAGCCTCCCACGGGGACAGCAATTTCTACGAGCAGTACTTC | TRBD1 | TRBJ2-7 | TRBV6-1 | NA
CASSLFGTGEWGYTF | TGTGCCAGCAGCTTATTCGGGACAGGGGAATGGGGCTACACCTTC | TRBD1 | TRBJ1-2 | TRBV7-3 | NA
CASSYFGGGPSYEQYF | TGTGCCAGCAGTTATTTCGGCGGCGGACCCTCCTACGAGCAGTACTTC | NA | TRBJ2-7 | TRBV6-5 | NA
CASSSGQDYYEQYF | TGTGCCAGCAGCTCCGGACAGGACTACTACGAGCAGTACTTC | NA | TRBJ2-7 | TRBV7-9 | NA
CASSLGVAKNIQYF | TGTGCCAGCAGCTTGGGAGTAGCCAAAAACATTCAGTACTTC | NA | TRBJ2-4 | TRBV5-4 | NA
CASSYAREQFF | TGTGCCAGCAGTTACGCCCGCGAGCAGTTCTTC | NA | TRBJ2-1 | TRBV6-5 | NA
CASRNRVEDYGYTF | TGTGCCAGCAGAAACAGGGTGGAGGACTATGGCTACACCTTC | NA | TRBJ1-2 | TRBV28 | NA